This is a list of T cell receptor beta chains from one sample in a study of cytomegalovirus exposure and HLA in healthy donors. Sequencing used immunoSEQ multiplex PCR; TCRdb keeps in-frame clones, though not all of them. The sample has roughly 140,000 clones; approximately 91% are singletons. The sequenced sample was PBMCs. All receptors come from a man aged 18 to 30 in good health and CMV-seronegative. Both conserved end residues are part of each CDR3. Each record gives: V gene, CDR3 length, clone size, J gene, D gene, CDR3 protein, CDR3 DNA. D genes are given only for firm matches. The size of a clone is reported for some rows only, either as once, few or many, or as a class for expanded clones.

TRBV11-2	16	.	TRBJ2-7	.	CASSDPGTSSSYEQYF	TGTGCCAGCAGCGATCCGGGGACATCGAGCTCCTACGAGCAGTACTTC
TRBV11-2	14	.	TRBJ2-7	.	CAKALGAGSYEQYF	TGTGCCAAAGCCCTCGGTGCGGGCTCCTACGAGCAGTACTTC
TRBV11-2	12	.	TRBJ1-2	.	CASSLPGHGYTF	TGTGCCAGCAGCTTACCTGGGCATGGCTACACCTTC
TRBV30	11	few	TRBJ1-2	.	CAGGRADGYTF	TGTGCCGGGGGGAGGGCGGATGGCTACACCTTC
TRBV29-1	13	once	TRBJ1-2	TRBD1	CSVVSDRGLGYTF	TGCAGCGTTGTTTCGGACAGGGGTCTCGGCTACACCTTC
TRBV9	13	.	TRBJ1-1	.	CASSPDGGNEAFF	TGTGCCAGCAGCCCCGACGGAGGGAACGAAGCTTTCTTT
TRBV10-3	12	.	TRBJ2-7	TRBD1	CAISGQGYEQYF	TGTGCCATCAGTGGACAGGGGTACGAGCAGTACTTC
TRBV5-1	17	.	TRBJ2-1	TRBD2	CASSSELWAGGDNEQFF	TGCGCCAGCAGCTCCGAACTTTGGGCGGGGGGGGACAATGAGCAGTTCTTC
TRBV30	15	.	TRBJ2-5	TRBD2	CAWTFSGLRQETQYF	TGTGCCTGGACCTTTAGCGGGCTTCGGCAAGAGACCCAGTACTTC
TRBV10-3	19	.	TRBJ2-1	TRBD2	CAISESRGKTSGRIDEQFF	TGTGCCATCAGTGAGTCGAGAGGGAAGACTAGCGGGAGGATCGATGAGCAGTTCTTC
TRBV4-1	13	.	TRBJ2-2	TRBD1	CASRRQGTGELFF	TGCGCCAGCAGACGACAGGGTACCGGGGAGCTGTTTTTT
TRBV23-1	19	.	TRBJ2-3	.	CASSPRNGTSCTSTDTQYF	TGCGCCAGCAGTCCACGGAACGGGACTTCCTGTACTAGCACAGATACGCAGTATTTT
TRBV6-5	12	.	TRBJ2-7	.	CASRSTIYEQYF	TGTGCCAGCAGGAGTACTATTTACGAGCAGTACTTC
TRBV9	13	.	TRBJ2-3	.	CASSVGRADTQYF	TGTGCCAGCAGCGTAGGGAGGGCAGATACGCAGTATTTT
TRBV7-2	15	.	TRBJ1-5	TRBD1	CASSLGDRGNQPQHF	TGTGCCAGCAGCTTAGGGGACAGGGGCAATCAGCCCCAGCATTTT
TRBV10-2	15	once	TRBJ2-1	TRBD1	CASSYRTGPYNEQFF	TGCGCCAGCAGTTATCGGACAGGTCCATACAATGAGCAGTTCTTC
TRBV19	17	.	TRBJ2-2	TRBD1	CASSKGSVTGETGELFF	TGTGCCAGTAGTAAAGGAAGCGTAACAGGGGAGACCGGGGAGCTGTTTTTT
TRBV18	14	.	TRBJ2-5	.	CASSPPTGQETQYF	TGTGCCAGCTCACCACCAACAGGCCAAGAGACCCAGTACTTC
TRBV10-2	12	.	TRBJ1-2	TRBD1	CASRDRDQGYTF	TGCGCCAGCAGGGACAGGGACCAGGGCTACACCTTC
TRBV4-1	13	.	TRBJ1-1	.	CASSSLGLTEAFF	TGCGCCAGCAGCAGTCTGGGGCTGACTGAAGCTTTCTTT
TRBV5-8	18	.	TRBJ2-5	TRBD2	CASSLLLAGGLFQETQYF	TGTGCCAGCAGCTTGTTACTAGCGGGGGGGCTCTTCCAAGAGACCCAGTACTTC
TRBV27	15	.	TRBJ1-4	TRBD1	CASSKKQGLFEKLFF	TGTGCCAGCAGTAAAAAACAGGGGCTTTTTGAAAAACTGTTTTTT
TRBV2	14	.	TRBJ1-3	TRBD1	CASSARTGGDTIYF	TGTGCCAGCAGCGCCCGGACAGGCGGGGACACCATATATTTT
TRBV28	12	.	TRBJ1-1	.	CASSSPQGEAFF	TGTGCCAGCAGTTCACCACAGGGTGAAGCTTTCTTT
TRBV9	16	.	TRBJ2-3	TRBD1	CASSVANRGFWDTQYF	TGTGCCAGCAGCGTAGCAAACAGGGGGTTCTGGGATACGCAGTATTTT
TRBV5-4	14	.	TRBJ1-1	.	CASSFGRGSTEAFF	TGTGCCAGCAGCTTTGGACGGGGGAGCACTGAAGCTTTCTTT
TRBV5-4	13	.	TRBJ2-5	TRBD2	CASSIGREETQYF	TGTGCCAGCAGCATTGGGAGGGAGGAGACCCAGTACTTC
TRBV19	15	.	TRBJ1-1	.	CASSTQFPALAEAFF	TGTGCCAGTAGTACCCAGTTCCCCGCCCTGGCTGAAGCTTTCTTT
TRBV7-6	14	.	TRBJ2-7	.	CATSPRQFSYEQYF	TGTGCCACCAGTCCGCGACAGTTCTCCTACGAGCAGTACTTC
TRBV7-2	15	.	TRBJ1-4	TRBD1	CASSLVGTGYEKLFF	TGTGCCAGCAGCTTAGTTGGGACAGGGTACGAAAAACTGTTTTTT
TRBV7-8	14	.	TRBJ2-3	.	CASSSPRSADTQYF	TGTGCCAGCAGCTCCCCCCGGTCTGCAGATACGCAGTATTTT